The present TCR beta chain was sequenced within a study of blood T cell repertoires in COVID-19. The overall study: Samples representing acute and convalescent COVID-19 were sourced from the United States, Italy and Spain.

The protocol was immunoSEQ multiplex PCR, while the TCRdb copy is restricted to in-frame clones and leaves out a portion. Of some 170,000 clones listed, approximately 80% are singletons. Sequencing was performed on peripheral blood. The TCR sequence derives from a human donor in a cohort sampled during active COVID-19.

For the CDR3, the DNA is TGTGCCACCGGCGACAGGGGACGGACCGGGGAGCTGTTTTTT. Translation: CATGDRGRTGELFF. The gene calls are TRBV27 and TRBJ2-2; TRBD1 matches at 8 bases. V shed 10 bases and J 5 bases; nucleotides not matched to a gene: 9. From germline, CDR1 is MNHEY and CDR2 SMNVEV (reference sequence). CDR3 length: 14 amino acids.